Here is one TCR beta chain with its context. Its specificity is not known. This entry is derived from a study of shared clonotypes between healthy human individuals. Broader study findings: Across a handful of donors, naive CD4 shared 5% to 6%, naive CD8 less than 4%, memory CD4 more than 2%, memory CD8 around 0.36%. Sorted-subset samples were not fully sequenced, rarefaction indicated.

Investigators spread the genomic DNA of each subset evenly over several immunoSEQ plates. TCRdb keeps only in-frame clones here, not all; method: immunoSEQ multiplex PCR. The repertoire holds some 2.3 million clones, with 93% as singletons. The ends lost 3 bases at V and 3 bases at J; junction bases unmatched: 2. This CDR3 spans 17 amino acids. Germline V gives CDR1 MGHRA, CDR2 YSYEKL. This sequence was found in a man aged 18 to 30 in good health. Some clones in this sample may be carry-over from other donors' samples. The sample was naive CD4+ T cells from PBMCs. This sample's subset: CD45RA+ positively selected. This chain links TRBV4-1 with TRBJ2-2, with TRBD2 matching 15 bases. The CDR3 nucleotides are TGCGCCAGCAGCCAGGGACTAGCGGGAGGATACACCGGGGAGCTGTTTTTT. Protein product: CASSQGLAGGYTGELFF.